This T cell receptor beta chain was obtained from a study of T cells in Graves' hyperthyroidism and ophthalmopathy. The investigators amplified TCR beta CDR3 regions from RNA transcripts. In the first-round RT-PCR of the TCR CDR3, the HTBI primer set was used. TCRdb reanalysed the multiplex PCR reads using MiXCR and keeps one entry per CDR3 protein. The table has hundreds of thousands of distinct CDR3 sequences, around 17% seen once. Deletions cut 2 bases from V and 1 base from J, with 2 bases between. In germline, CDR1 is DFQATT, CDR2 SNEGSKA (reference sequence). The CDR3 sequence is 12 residues long.

Sequencing was done on a sample of blood. The TCR comes from a woman between 18 and 30 years old with Graves' hyperthyroidism. This rearrangement joins TRBV20-1 to TRBJ2-2; D remains unclear. The CDR3: CSARMNTGELFF. The CDR3 coding sequence is TGCAGTGCTAGAATGAACACCGGGGAGCTGTTTTTT.